The rows below give T cell receptor beta chains drawn from one sample of a study of technical replicates of blood from a handful of donors. The repertoire was sequenced with immunoSEQ multiplex PCR; TCRdb's copy has only in-frame clones and lacks some. Of some 98,000 clones listed, approximately 94% are singletons. Source material: T cells isolated from PBMCs. The receptors come from a human donor in good health. Both conserved end residues are part of each CDR3. Fields, in order: V gene, J gene, CDR3 protein.

TRBV5-1	TRBJ2-3	CASSGGGRGTDTQYF
TRBV20-1	TRBJ2-3	CSARRADTQYF
TRBV7-2	TRBJ2-1	CASNRGYNEQFF
TRBV27	TRBJ2-7	CASSGRTGDEQYF
TRBV28	TRBJ2-2	CASSSPGLAGSWANTGELFF
TRBV9	TRBJ1-2	CASRETGRGYTF
TRBV5-4	TRBJ2-6	CASSARVGGRGYSGANVLTF
TRBV16	TRBJ2-3	CASSQGGTDTQYF
TRBV4-1	TRBJ2-3	CASSQDPTSGRWGDTQYF
TRBV7-6	TRBJ2-7	CASSSTFRWGSSYEQYF
TRBV10-1	TRBJ2-3	CASGGTSGADTQYF
TRBV6-6	TRBJ2-1	CAAHPGTSSYNEQFF
TRBV23-1	TRBJ1-2	CASSQDRDNYGYTF
TRBV10-3	TRBJ1-1	CAISGGGGNTEAFF
TRBV7-7	TRBJ1-3	CASSSLPPYSTGNTIYF
TRBV7-3	TRBJ2-7	CASSLGRAYEQYF
TRBV10-1	TRBJ2-4	CASSDQGGPAGQYF
TRBV27	TRBJ1-5	CASSLWGGDNQPQHF
TRBV19	TRBJ2-5	CASREQPGETQYF
TRBV2	TRBJ2-3	CASKAEQGAPQSQYF
TRBV4-1	TRBJ2-1	CASRGSSYNEQFF
TRBV6-5	TRBJ1-1	CASSYDRKGSNTEAFF
TRBV6-1	TRBJ2-1	CASSENWAEQFF
TRBV6-5	TRBJ1-4	CASSPTGFNEKLFF
TRBV28	TRBJ2-3	CASSFSWEAHPNTDTQYF
TRBV11-2	TRBJ2-1	CASSDLGQGVTYNEQFF
TRBV4-1	TRBJ1-3	CASSQLGNTIYF
TRBV5-1	TRBJ2-3	CASSLRREFRYSGTDTQYF
TRBV15	TRBJ1-2	CATSRGRDRADTF
TRBV30	TRBJ1-6	CAWSVALNSPLHF
TRBV11-3	TRBJ2-6	CASSFWEAGANVLTF
TRBV18	TRBJ2-5	CASSSGTQETQYF
TRBV2	TRBJ1-2	CASRTRQGAYDYTF
TRBV5-1	TRBJ2-7	CASSLKDRPLRFYEQYF
TRBV28	TRBJ2-7	CASSFPAGAGYEQYF
TRBV11-2	TRBJ2-7	CASSLAGYEQYF
TRBV9	TRBJ2-2	CASSPQGGTGLTGELFF
TRBV4-1	TRBJ2-3	CASSQSSGGASDTQYF
TRBV7-9	TRBJ2-7	CASSLARTGNYEQYF
TRBV19	TRBJ2-7	CASTRSRGRTYEQYF
TRBV6-5	TRBJ2-7	CASSYVSSGVYEQYF
TRBV4-1	TRBJ2-3	CASSQGLLAGGQDTQYF
TRBV6-4	TRBJ2-5	CASRPTGQETQYF
TRBV28	TRBJ2-5	CASRPWDTARETQYF
TRBV25-1	TRBJ2-7	CASSEGGATSYEQYF
TRBV19	TRBJ2-7	CASSPDRPYEQYF
TRBV27	TRBJ2-7	CASSPSPIGLLYEQYF
TRBV28	TRBJ2-5	CASMRDIQETQYF
TRBV4-2	TRBJ2-5	CASSQDRTGGELETQYF
TRBV11-3	TRBJ2-7	CASEGETYEQYF
TRBV6-1	TRBJ1-3	CAGGAASRFGNTIYF
TRBV10-2	TRBJ2-7	CASSLDGSYWEQYF
TRBV5-1	TRBJ2-5	CASSLPQKETQYF